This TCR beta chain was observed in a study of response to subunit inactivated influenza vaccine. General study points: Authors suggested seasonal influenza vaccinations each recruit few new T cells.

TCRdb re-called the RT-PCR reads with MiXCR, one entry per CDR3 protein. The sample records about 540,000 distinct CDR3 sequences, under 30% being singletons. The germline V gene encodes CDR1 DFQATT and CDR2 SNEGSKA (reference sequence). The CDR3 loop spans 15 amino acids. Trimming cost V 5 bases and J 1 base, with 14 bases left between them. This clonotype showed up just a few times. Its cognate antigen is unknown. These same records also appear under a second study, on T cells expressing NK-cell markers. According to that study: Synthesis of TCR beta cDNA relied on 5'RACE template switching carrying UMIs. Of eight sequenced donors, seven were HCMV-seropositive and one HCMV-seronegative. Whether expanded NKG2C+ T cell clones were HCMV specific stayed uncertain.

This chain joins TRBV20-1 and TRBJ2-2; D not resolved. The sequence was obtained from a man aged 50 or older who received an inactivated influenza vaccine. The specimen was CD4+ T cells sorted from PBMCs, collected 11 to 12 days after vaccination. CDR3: CSAGPVVWNTGELFF. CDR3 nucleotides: TGCAGTGCTGGCCCGGTAGTTTGGAACACCGGGGAGCTGTTTTTT.